This T cell receptor (beta chain) came from a study of blood T cell repertoires in COVID-19. The CDR3 loop spans 14 amino acids. Germline lookup yields CDR1 ENHRY and CDR2 SYGVKD. With 3 bases removed from V and 2 bases from J, the gap between germline ends came to 10 bases. The protocol was immunoSEQ multiplex PCR, while the TCRdb copy is restricted to in-frame clones and leaves out a portion. Of about 290,000 clones in the sample, about 82% were seen once. This TCR was recovered from a woman in her forties or fifties with active or convalescent COVID-19. The rearrangement uses TRBV10-3 and TRBJ1-2, with D possibly being TRBD1 (5 bases). Sequencing input: peripheral blood. CDR3 nucleotide sequence: TGTGCCATCAGTGATCAGGGATCGAACTATGGCTACACCTTC. Translation: CAISDQGSNYGYTF.